This T cell receptor beta chain was sequenced in a study of OX40 agonist ivuxolimab in advanced cancers. Per germline, CDR1 LGHNT and CDR2 FRNRAP. CDR3 length: 12 amino acids. V lost 1 base and J 9 bases, leaving 7 bases between the germline ends. Only in-frame clones appear in the TCRdb table, and some are missing; sequencing was by immunoSEQ multiplex PCR. Of around 110,000 clones in the sample, approximately 90% were seen once. This receptor was identified in an adult with an advanced solid tumor such as melanoma, head and neck, liver or kidney cancer. This chain joins TRBV12-5 and TRBJ1-5; D is undetermined. The sample consisted of CD4+ or CD8+ T cells sorted from blood, taken in a trial of the OX40 agonist ivuxolimab. CDR3 in amino acids: CASGLGSGPQHF. CDR3 bases: TGTGCTAGTGGTTTGGGGTCGGGGCCCCAGCATTTT. Filled out from reference TRBV12-5 and TRBJ1-5, the complete variable domain reads DARVTQTPRHKVTEMGQEVTMRCQPILGHNTVFWYRQTMMQGLELLAYFRNRAPLDDSGMPKDRFSAEMPDATLATLKIQPSEPRDSAVYFCASGLGSGPQHFGDGTRLSIL.